Described below is a single T cell receptor (beta chain) sequence and its context. Its antigen remains unknown. The data originate from a study of CXCR3-negative and CXCR3-positive naive CD8 T cells. Through 5' RACE with UMI labels, the TRB cDNA libraries were prepared. With the 5' RACE reads reprocessed, TCRdb shows one record per CDR3 protein and no DNA. The sample's table shows tens of thousands of distinct CDR3 sequences. The CD45RO-CCR7+CD27+CD95- phenotype denoted naive CD8+ T cells. The CDR3 loop spans 14 amino acids. Germline V gene lookup returns CDR1 MNHEY and CDR2 SVGEGT. The study, taken as a whole, reports: More hydrophobic TRB CDR3s were found in CXCR3-positive naive cells than in CXCR3-negative naive cells. With respect to TRBV-TRBJ usage, naive CXCR3-negative and CXCR3-positive cells were similar; memory differed.

The sequence came from a human donor in good health. Some clones in this sample may be carry-over from other donors' samples. This chain uses TRBV6-2 or TRBV6-3 with TRBJ2-7. The sequenced material came from naive CXCR3+ CD8+ T cells from blood. Regarding subset: CD45RO-CCR7+CD27+CD95- naive CD8+ T cells expressing CXCR3 (TNR3+). CDR3 in amino acids: CASSYSIGVYEQYF.